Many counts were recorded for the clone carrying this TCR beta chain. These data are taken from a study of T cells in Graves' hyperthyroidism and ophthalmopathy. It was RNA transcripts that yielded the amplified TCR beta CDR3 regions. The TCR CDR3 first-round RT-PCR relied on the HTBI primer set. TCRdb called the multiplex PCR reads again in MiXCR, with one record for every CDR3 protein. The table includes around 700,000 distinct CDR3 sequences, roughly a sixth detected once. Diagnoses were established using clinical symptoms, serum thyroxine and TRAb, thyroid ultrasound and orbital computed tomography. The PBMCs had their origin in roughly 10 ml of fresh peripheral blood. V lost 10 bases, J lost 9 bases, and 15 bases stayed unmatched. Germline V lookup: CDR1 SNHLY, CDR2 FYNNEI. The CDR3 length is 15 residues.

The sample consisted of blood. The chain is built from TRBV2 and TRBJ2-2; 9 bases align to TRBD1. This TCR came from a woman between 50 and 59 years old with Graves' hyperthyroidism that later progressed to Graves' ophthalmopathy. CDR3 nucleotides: TGTGCCACCAAACTAGGGACAGGGATTTTCCGGGAGCTGTTTTTT. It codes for CATKLGTGIFRELFF. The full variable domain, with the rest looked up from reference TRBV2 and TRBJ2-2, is EPEVTQTPSHQVTQMGQEVILRCVPISNHLYFYWYRQILGQKVEFLVSFYNNEISEKSEIFDDQFSVERPDGSNFTLKIRSTKLEDSAMYFCATKLGTGIFRELFFGEGSRLTVL.